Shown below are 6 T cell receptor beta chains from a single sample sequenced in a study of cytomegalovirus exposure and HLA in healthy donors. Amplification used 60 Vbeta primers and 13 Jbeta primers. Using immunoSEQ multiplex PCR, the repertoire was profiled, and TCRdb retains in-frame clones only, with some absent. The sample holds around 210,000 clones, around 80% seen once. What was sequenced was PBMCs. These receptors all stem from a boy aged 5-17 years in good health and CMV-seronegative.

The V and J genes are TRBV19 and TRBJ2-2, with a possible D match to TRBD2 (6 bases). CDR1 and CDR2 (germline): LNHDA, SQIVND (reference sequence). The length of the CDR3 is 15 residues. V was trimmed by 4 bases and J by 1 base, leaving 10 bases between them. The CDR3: CASSTPGGNTGELFF. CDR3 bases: TGTGCCAGTAGTACCCCCGGGGGGAACACCGGGGAGCTGTTTTTT.

This chain's CDR3 is CASSLNGLAFGETQYF. CDR3 nucleotides: TGTGCCAGCAGCTTAAATGGCCTAGCGTTTGGGGAGACCCAGTACTTC. V gene TRBV7-3 combines with J gene TRBJ2-5, with D possibly being TRBD2 (6 bases). This CDR3 is built from 16 residues. V was cut by 1 base and J by 5 bases, with 17 bases left in between. Germline CDR1 and CDR2: SGHTA and FQGTGA. Supplemented by reference TRBV7-3 and TRBJ2-5, the full variable domain reads GAGVSQTPSNKVTEKGKYVELRCDPISGHTALYWYRQSLGQGPEFLIYFQGTGAADDSGLPNDRFFAVRPEGSVSTLKIQRTERGDSAVYLCASSLNGLAFGETQYFGPGTRLLVL.

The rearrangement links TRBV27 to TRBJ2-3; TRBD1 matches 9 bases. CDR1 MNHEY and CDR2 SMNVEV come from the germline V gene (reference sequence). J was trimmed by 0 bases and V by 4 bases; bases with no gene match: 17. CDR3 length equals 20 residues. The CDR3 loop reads CASSSQPPGQGRRSTDTQYF. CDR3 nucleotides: TGTGCCAGCAGTTCCCAGCCCCCGGGACAGGGAAGGAGAAGCACAGATACGCAGTATTTT.

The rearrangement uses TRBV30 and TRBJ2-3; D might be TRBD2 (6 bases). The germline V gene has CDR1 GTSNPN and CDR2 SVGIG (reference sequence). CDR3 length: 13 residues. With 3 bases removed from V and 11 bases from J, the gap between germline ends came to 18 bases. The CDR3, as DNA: TGTGCCTGGAGACTAGCCCTCGGGGTAGGGCAGTATTTT. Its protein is CAWRLALGVGQYF.

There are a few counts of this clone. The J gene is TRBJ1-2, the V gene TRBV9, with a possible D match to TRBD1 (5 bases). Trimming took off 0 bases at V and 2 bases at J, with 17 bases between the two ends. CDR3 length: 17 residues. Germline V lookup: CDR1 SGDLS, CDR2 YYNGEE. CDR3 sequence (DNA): TGTGCCAGCAGCGTAGGTACAGGAGACTCCGTAAACTATGGCTACACCTTC. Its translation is CASSVGTGDSVNYGYTF.

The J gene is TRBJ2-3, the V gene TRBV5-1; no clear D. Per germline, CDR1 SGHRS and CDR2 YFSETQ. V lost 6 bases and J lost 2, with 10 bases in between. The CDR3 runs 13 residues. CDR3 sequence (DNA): TGCGCCAGCAAAGAGGTGTCCACAGATACGCAGTATTTT. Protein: CASKEVSTDTQYF.